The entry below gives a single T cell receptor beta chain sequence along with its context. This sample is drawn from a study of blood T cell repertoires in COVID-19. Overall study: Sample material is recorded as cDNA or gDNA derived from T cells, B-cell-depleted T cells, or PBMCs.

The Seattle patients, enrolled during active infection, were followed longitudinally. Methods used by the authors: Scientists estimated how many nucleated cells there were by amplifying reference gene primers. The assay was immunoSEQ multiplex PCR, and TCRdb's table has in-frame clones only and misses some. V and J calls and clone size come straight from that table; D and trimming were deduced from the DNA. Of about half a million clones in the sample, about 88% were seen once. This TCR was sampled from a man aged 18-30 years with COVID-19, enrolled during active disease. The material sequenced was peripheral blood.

CDR3 nucleotides: TGTGCCTCCTTAGGGGGTGCCGGGGAGCTGTTTTTT. The encoded protein is CASLGGAGELFF. The chain carries TRBV19 and TRBJ2-2, with D perhaps TRBD1 (6 bases). From germline, CDR1 is LNHDA and CDR2 SQIVND (reference sequence). Trimming pared 11 bases from V and 6 bases from J, leaving 13 bases between. The CDR3 extends over 12 amino acids.